The clone carrying this TCR beta chain was observed a few times. Its antigen is unknown. A second PCR, run for about 7 to 11 cycles, used a sample-barcoded 5' primer plus a J-beta primer mix. TCRdb processed the 5' RACE reads anew with MiXCR; each CDR3 protein has one entry. In the table there are over 1,200,000 distinct CDR3 sequences, around 55% of which are singletons. Trimming pared 5 bases from V and 6 bases from J, leaving 25 bases between. CDR1 LGHNA and CDR2 YSLEER come from the germline V gene. This CDR3 is 17 amino acids long. These data originate in a study of blood T cells in healthy people across ages. Whole-study context: T cells yielded about one barcoded beta molecule per two cells through template switching. Study observations and caveats: Aged donors had fewer naive CD4+ cells and lower diversity than long-lived donors. Observed TCR beta diversity per million T cells went down as age went up. This fall followed a roughly linear course with age.

There were healthy Caucasian individuals from Russia, aged roughly 6 to 100, serving as donors. The V call is TRBV4-3, the J call TRBJ1-2, with a tentative D call TRBD1 (5 bases). What was sequenced was blood. The sequence came from a man aged 18 to 29 in good health. The CDR3 DNA sequence: TGCGCCAGCAGCAATAGACAGTATGGCCGGCGATGGGATGGCTACACCTTC. Translation: CASSNRQYGRRWDGYTF.